This T cell receptor beta chain was profiled in a study of blood T cell repertoires in COVID-19. Looking at the study overall: Material from acute and convalescent COVID-19 was sourced from the United States, Italy and Spain. T cells, B-cell-depleted T cells, or PBMCs supplied cDNA or gDNA.

In the source study's methods: Reference gene primer amplification gave estimated nucleated cell counts. Libraries were prepared by immunoSEQ multiplex PCR; TCRdb keeps only in-frame clonotypes and omits some of them. The V and J calls and clone size come from that table; D and trimming were worked out from the DNA. Among 150,000 to 200,000 clones listed, around 78% were seen once. V lost 1 base to trimming and J lost 0 bases, with 28 bases between them. The CDR3 is 21 amino acids. Germline CDR1 SGHRS, CDR2 YFSETQ. The gene calls are TRBV5-1 and TRBJ2-5, with D possibly being TRBD1 (6 bases). The clonotype originates from a woman of 80 years or more with active or convalescent COVID-19. Material: peripheral blood. The CDR3 bases are TGCGCCAGCAGCTTGAGGACACCCGGGGCAGGGGCCCCCCAGTACCAAGAGACCCAGTACTTC. Its translation is CASSLRTPGAGAPQYQETQYF.